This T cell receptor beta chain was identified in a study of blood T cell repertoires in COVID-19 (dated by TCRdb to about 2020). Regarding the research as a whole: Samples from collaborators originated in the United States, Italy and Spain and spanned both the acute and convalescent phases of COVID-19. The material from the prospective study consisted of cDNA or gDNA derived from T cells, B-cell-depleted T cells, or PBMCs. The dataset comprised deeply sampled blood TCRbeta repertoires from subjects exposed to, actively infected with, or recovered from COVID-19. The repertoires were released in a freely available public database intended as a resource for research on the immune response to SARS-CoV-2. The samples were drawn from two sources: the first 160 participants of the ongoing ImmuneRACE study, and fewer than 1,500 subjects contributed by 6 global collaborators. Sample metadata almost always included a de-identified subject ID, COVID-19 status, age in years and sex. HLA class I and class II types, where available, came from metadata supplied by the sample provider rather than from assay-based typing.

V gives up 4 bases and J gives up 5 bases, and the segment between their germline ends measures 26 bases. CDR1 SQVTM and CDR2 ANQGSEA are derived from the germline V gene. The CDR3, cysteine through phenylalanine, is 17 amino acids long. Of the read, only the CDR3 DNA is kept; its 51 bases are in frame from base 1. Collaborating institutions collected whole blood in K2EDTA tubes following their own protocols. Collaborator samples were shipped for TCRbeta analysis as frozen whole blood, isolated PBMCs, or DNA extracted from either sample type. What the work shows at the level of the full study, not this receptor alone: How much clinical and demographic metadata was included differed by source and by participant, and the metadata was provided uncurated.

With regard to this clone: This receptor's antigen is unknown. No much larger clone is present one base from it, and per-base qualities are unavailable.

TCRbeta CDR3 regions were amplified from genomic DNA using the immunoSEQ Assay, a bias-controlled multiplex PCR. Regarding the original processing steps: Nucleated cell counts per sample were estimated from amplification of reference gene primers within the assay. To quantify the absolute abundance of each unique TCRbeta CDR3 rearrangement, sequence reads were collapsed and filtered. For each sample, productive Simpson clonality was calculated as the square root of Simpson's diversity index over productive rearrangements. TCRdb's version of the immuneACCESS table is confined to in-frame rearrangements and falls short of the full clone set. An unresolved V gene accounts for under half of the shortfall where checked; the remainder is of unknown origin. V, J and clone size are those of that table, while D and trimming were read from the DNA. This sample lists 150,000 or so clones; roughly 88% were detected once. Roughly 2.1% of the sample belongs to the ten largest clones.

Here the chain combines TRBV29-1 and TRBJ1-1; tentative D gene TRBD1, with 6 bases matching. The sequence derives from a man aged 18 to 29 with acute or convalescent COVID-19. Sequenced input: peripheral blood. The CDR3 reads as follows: CSVVHPGNRALRTEAFF. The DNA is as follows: TGCAGCGTTGTTCACCCCGGGAACAGGGCTTTGAGGACTGAAGCTTTCTTT.